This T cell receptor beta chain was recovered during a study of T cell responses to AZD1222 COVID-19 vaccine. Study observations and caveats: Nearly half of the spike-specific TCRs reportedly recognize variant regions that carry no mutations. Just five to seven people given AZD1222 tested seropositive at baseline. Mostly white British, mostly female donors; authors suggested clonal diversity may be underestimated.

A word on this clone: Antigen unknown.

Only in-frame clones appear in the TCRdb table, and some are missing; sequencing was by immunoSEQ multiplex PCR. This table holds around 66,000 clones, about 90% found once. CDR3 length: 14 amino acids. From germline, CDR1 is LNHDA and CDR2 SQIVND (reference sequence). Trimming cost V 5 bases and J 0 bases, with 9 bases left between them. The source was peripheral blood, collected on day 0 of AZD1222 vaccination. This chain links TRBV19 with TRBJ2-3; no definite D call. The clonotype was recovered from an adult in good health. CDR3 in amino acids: CASSPVASTDTQYF. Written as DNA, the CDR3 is TGTGCCAGTAGTCCTGTCGCTAGCACAGATACGCAGTATTTT.